These T cell receptor beta chains were read from a single sample in a study of shared clonotypes between healthy human individuals. Clones were read by immunoSEQ multiplex PCR, and TCRdb kept only the in-frame ones, dropping some. The data show some 2,100,000 clones, roughly 91% seen once. The source material was naive CD8+ T cells from PBMCs. The receptors were sampled from a man aged 18 to 29 in good health. Some clones in this sample may be carry-over from other donors' samples. Both conserved end residues are part of each CDR3. Each record gives: V gene, clone size, D gene, J gene, CDR3 DNA, CDR3 protein. D genes are given only for firm matches. Size tells how often a clone was seen (once, few, many) or the class of an expanded clone, and some rows leave it out.

TRBV5-4,-,-,TRBJ2-1,TGTGCCAGCAGCCCACAGGGTCTTAAGCAGTTCTTC,CASSPQGLKQFF
TRBV14,-,-,TRBJ2-5,TGTGCCAGCAGCCAAGACTACGGGGAGACCCAGTACTTC,CASSQDYGETQYF
TRBV13,-,TRBD2,TRBJ2-1,TGTGCCAGCAGCCCCCGACTAGCGGAGCAGTTCTTC,CASSPRLAEQFF
TRBV20-1,-,-,TRBJ2-3,TGCAGTGCTTCTGTAACAGATACGCAGTATTTT,CSASVTDTQYF
TRBV27,-,TRBD2,TRBJ2-7,TGTGCCAGCAGCCCCGGGACTAGCTCCTACGAGCAGTACTTC,CASSPGTSSYEQYF
TRBV15,-,-,TRBJ2-3,TGTGCCACTTATTCCGACAGTTTTGCGGATACGCAGTATTTT,CATYSDSFADTQYF
TRBV5-1,-,-,TRBJ2-5,TGCGCCAGCAGCCCACGGACAGCCCAAGAGACCCAGTACTTC,CASSPRTAQETQYF
TRBV10-2,once,-,TRBJ2-4,TGCGCCAGCATGACTCCGGGGGTAAAAAACATTCAGTACTTC,CASMTPGVKNIQYF
TRBV6-1,once,-,TRBJ1-1,TGTGCCAGTGACGATACAGGCCACACTGAAGCTTTCTTT,CASDDTGHTEAFF
TRBV7-9,-,-,TRBJ2-7,TGTGCCAGCAGCTTCACCCCCACCGGGAACCACGAGCAGTACTTC,CASSFTPTGNHEQYF
TRBV4-2,-,-,TRBJ2-1,TGTGCCAGCAGCCAAGACACCGGATCCTACAATGAGCAGTTCTTC,CASSQDTGSYNEQFF
TRBV28,-,-,TRBJ1-5,TGTGCCAGCAGTTTAGGGACGTCAAGCAATCAGCCCCAGCATTTT,CASSLGTSSNQPQHF